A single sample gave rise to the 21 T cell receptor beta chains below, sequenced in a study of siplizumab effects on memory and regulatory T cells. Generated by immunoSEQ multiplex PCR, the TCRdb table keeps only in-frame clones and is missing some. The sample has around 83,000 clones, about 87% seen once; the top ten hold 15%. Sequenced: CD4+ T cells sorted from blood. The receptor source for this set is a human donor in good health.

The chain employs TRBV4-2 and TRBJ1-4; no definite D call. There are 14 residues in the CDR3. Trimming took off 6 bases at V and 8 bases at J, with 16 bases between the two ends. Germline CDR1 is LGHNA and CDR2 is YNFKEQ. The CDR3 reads CASRPSDGREKLFF. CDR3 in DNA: TGTGCCAGCAGACCTTCGGACGGGCGGGAAAAACTGTTTTTT.

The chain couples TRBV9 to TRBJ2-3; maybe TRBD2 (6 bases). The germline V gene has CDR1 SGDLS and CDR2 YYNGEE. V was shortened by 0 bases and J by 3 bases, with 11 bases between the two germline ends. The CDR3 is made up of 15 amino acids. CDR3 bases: TGTGCCAGCAGCGTAGCTCCGAGCGGGACAGATACGCAGTATTTT. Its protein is CASSVAPSGTDTQYF.

CDR3 amino acids: CASTGQFTDTQYF. Written as DNA, the CDR3 is TGTGCCAGTACGGGTCAGTTCACAGATACGCAGTATTTT. The chain has TRBV19 and TRBJ2-3; no reliable D call. Germline CDR1 and CDR2: LNHDA and SQIVND (reference sequence). The CDR3 is 13 residues long. V was shortened by 7 bases and J by 2 bases, with 10 bases between the two germline ends.

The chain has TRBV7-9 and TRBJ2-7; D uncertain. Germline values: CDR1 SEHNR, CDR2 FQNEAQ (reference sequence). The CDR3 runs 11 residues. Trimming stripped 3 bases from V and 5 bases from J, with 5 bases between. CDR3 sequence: CASSLKDEQYF. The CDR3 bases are TGTGCCAGCAGCTTGAAGGACGAGCAGTACTTC.

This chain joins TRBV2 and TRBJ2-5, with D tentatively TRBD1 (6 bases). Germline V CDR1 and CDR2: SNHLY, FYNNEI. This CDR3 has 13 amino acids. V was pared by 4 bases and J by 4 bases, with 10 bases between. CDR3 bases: TGTGCCAGCAGTGCGGAGACAGGAGAGACCCAGTACTTC. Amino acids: CASSAETGETQYF.

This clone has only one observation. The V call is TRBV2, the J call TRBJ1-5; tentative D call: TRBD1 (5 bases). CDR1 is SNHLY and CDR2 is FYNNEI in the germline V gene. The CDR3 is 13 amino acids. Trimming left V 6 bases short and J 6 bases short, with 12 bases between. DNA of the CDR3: TGTGCCAGCAGAAGGCAGGGACGTCAGCCCCAGCATTTT. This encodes CASRRQGRQPQHF.

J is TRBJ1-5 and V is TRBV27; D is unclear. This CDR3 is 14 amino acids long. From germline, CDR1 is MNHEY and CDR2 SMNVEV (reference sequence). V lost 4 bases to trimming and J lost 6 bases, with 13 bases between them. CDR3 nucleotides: TGTGCCAGCAGTTCTAGGATTCTCGGTCAGCCCCAGCATTTT. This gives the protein CASSSRILGQPQHF.

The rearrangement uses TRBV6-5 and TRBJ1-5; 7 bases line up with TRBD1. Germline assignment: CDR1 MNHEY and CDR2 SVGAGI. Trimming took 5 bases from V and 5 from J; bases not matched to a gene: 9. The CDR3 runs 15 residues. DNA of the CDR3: TGTGCCAGCAGTACTGGGAAAGGGGGCGATCAGCCCCAGCATTTT. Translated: CASSTGKGGDQPQHF.

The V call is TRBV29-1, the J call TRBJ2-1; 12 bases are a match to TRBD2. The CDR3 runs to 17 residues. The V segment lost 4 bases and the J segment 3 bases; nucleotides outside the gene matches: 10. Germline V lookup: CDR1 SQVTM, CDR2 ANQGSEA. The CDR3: CSVGGTSGSPGYNEQFF. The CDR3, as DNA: TGCAGCGTTGGGGGGACTAGCGGGTCCCCGGGCTACAATGAGCAGTTCTTC.

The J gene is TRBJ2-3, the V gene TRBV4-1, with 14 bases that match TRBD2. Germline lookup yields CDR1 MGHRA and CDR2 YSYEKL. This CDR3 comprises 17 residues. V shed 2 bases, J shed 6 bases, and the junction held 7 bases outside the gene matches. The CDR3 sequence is CASSQPRLAGGSDTQYF. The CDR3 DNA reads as TGCGCCAGCAGCCAACCTAGACTAGCGGGAGGGTCCGATACGCAGTATTTT.

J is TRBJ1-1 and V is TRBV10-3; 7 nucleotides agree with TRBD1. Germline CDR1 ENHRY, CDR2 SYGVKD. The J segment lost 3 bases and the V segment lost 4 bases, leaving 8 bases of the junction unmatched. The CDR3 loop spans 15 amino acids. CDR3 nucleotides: TGTGCCATCAGTGGAAGGGCAGGGGGTGACACTGAAGCTTTCTTT. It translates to CAISGRAGGDTEAFF.

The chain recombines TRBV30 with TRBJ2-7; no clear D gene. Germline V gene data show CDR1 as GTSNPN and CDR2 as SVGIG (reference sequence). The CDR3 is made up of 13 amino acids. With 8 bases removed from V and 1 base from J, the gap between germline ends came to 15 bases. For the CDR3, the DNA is TGTGCCGGTCGAAGGGATTTATCCTACGAGCAGTACTTC. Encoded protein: CAGRRDLSYEQYF.

DNA of the CDR3: TGTGCCAGCAGCTTTGGACAGGTTAATGAAAAACTGTTTTTT. Translating gives CASSFGQVNEKLFF. V usage is TRBV7-9 and J usage is TRBJ1-4, with 7 bases lining up with TRBD1. The CDR3 spans 14 residues. The germline V gene has CDR1 SEHNR and CDR2 FQNEAQ (reference sequence). V trimming: 3 bases; J trimming: 4 bases; junction bases outside the gene matches: 2.

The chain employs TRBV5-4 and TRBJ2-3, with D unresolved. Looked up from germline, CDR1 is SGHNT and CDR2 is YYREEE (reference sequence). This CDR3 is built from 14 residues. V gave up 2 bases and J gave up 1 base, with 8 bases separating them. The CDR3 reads CASSLSYGTDTQYF. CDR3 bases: TGTGCCAGCAGCTTATCGTACGGCACAGATACGCAGTATTTT. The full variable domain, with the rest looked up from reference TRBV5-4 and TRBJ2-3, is ETGVTQSPTHLIKTRGQQVTLRCSSQSGHNTVSWYQQALGQGPQFIFQYYREEENGRGNFPPRFSGLQFPNYSSELNVNALELDDSALYLCASSLSYGTDTQYFGPGTRLTVL.

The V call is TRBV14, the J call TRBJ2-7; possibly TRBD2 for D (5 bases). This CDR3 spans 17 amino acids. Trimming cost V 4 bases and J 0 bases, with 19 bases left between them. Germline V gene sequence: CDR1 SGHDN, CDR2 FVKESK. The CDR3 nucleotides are TGTGCCAGCAGCCCACCCGGGGTAAAACCCAACTCCTACGAGCAGTACTTC. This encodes CASSPPGVKPNSYEQYF.

Here the CDR3 reads CASSLIIGQMNTEAFF. CDR3 coding DNA: TGTGCCAGCAGCTTGATCATTGGACAAATGAACACTGAAGCTTTCTTT. The V and J genes are TRBV5-5 and TRBJ1-1, with D maybe TRBD1 (5 bases). The CDR3 covers 16 residues. Trimming left V 1 base short and J 0 bases short, with 13 bases between. CDR1 and CDR2 from the germline V gene are SGHKS and YYEKEE (reference sequence).

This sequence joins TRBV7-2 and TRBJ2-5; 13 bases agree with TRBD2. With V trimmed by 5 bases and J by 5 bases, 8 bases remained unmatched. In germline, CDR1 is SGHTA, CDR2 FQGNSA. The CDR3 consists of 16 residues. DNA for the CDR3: TGTGCCAGCAGCCCGTTACTAGCGGGAGGGGTGGAGACCCAGTACTTC. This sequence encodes CASSPLLAGGVETQYF.

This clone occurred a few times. CDR3 sequence reads: CASSRTENGYTF. Written as DNA, the CDR3 is TGTGCCAGCAGTCGGACAGAAAATGGCTACACCTTC. The V and J genes are TRBV6-6 and TRBJ1-2; a possible D gene is TRBD1 (6 bases). Trimming removed 5 bases at V and 6 bases at J, with 10 bases between. The CDR3 loop spans 12 amino acids. Germline V lookup: CDR1 MNHNY, CDR2 SVGAGI (reference sequence).

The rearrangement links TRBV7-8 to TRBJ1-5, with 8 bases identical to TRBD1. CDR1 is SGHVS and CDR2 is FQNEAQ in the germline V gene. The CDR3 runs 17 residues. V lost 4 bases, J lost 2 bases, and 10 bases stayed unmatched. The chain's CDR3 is CASSSSGTGGGNQPQHF. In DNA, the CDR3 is TGTGCCAGCAGCTCTAGTGGTACAGGGGGAGGCAATCAGCCCCAGCATTTT. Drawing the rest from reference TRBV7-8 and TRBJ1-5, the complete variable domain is GAGVSQSPRYKVAKRGQDVALRCDPISGHVSLFWYQQALGQGPEFLTYFQNEAQLDKSGLPSDRFFAERPEGSVSTLKIQRTQQEDSAVYLCASSSSGTGGGNQPQHFGDGTRLSIL.

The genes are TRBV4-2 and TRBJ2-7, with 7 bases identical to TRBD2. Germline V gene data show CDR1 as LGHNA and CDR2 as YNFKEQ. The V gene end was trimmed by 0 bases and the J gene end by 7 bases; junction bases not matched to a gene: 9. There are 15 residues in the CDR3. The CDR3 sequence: CASSQEVQRDREQYF. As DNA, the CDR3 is TGTGCCAGCAGCCAAGAGGTCCAGCGGGATAGAGAGCAGTACTTC.

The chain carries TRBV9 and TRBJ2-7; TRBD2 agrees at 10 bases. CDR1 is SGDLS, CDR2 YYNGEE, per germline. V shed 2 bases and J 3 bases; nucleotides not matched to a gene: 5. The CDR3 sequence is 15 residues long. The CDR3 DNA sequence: TGTGCCAGCAGCGTTGGGACTAGCGTCTACTACGAGCAGTACTTC. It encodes CASSVGTSVYYEQYF.